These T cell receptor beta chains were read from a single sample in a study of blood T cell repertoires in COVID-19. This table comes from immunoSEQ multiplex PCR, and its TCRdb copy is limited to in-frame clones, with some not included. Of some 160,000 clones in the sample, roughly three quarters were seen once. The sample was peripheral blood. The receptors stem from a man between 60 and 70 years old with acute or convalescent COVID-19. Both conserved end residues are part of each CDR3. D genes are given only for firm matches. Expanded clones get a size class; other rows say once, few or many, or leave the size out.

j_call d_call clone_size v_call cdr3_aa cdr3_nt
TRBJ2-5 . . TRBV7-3 CASSFSGGLAETQYF TGTGCCAGCAGCTTCTCAGGGGGGCTGGCAGAGACCCAGTACTTC
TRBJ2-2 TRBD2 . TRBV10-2 CASRGLASAGELFF TGCGCCAGCAGAGGACTAGCGTCTGCCGGGGAGCTGTTTTTT
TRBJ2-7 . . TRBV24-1 CATSDGGIGEQYF TGTGCCACCAGTGATGGCGGGATAGGCGAGCAGTACTTC
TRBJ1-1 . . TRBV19 CASSIRGNEAFF TGTGCCAGTAGTATTCGGGGAAACGAAGCTTTCTTT
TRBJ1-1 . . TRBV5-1 CASSLVSTEAFF TGCGCCAGCAGCTTAGTGAGCACTGAAGCTTTCTTT
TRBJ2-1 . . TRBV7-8 CASNPAGYNEQFF TGTGCCAGCAATCCCGCGGGATACAATGAGCAGTTCTTC
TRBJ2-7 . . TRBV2 CASRRLGSYEQYF TGTGCCAGCAGAAGACTAGGATCCTACGAGCAGTACTTC
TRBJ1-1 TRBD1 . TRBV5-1 CASSWAEGQGGVTEAFF TGCGCCAGCAGCTGGGCGGAGGGACAGGGGGGAGTCACTGAAGCTTTCTTT
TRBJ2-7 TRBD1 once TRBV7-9 CASNSGTGTHEQYF TGTGCCAGCAACTCCGGGACAGGGACGCACGAGCAGTACTTC
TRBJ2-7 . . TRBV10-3 CAISVDSYSYEQYF TGTGCCATCAGTGTTGACTCCTACTCCTACGAGCAGTACTTC
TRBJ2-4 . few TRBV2 CASGGRGNRAKNIQYF TGTGCCAGCGGCGGCCGCGGGAATAGGGCCAAAAACATTCAGTACTTC
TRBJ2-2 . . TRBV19 CASSISVNTGELFF TGTGCCAGTAGTATATCCGTGAACACCGGGGAGCTGTTTTTT
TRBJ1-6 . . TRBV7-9 CASSLDHRNNSPLHF TGTGCCAGCAGCTTAGATCACAGAAATAATTCACCCCTCCACTTT
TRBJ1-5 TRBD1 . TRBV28 CASSSGTGGRQPQHF TGTGCCAGCAGCTCCGGGACAGGGGGTAGACAGCCCCAGCATTTT
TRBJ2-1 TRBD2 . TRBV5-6 CASSWAGAGYNEQFF TGTGCCAGCAGCTGGGCGGGAGCGGGCTACAATGAGCAGTTCTTC
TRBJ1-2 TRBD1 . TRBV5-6 CASSLIGTGGRGYTF TGTGCCAGCAGCTTGATCGGGACAGGGGGAAGAGGCTACACCTTC
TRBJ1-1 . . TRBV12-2 CASRFRLNTEAFF TGTGCAAGTCGCTTCCGACTTAACACTGAAGCTTTCTTT
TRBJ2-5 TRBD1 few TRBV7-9 CASSSTTGTSRETQYF TGTGCCAGCAGCTCTACGACAGGGACAAGTCGGGAGACCCAGTACTTC
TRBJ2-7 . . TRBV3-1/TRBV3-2 CASSQDKGFSYEQYF TGTGCCAGCAGCCAAGACAAGGGGTTTTCCTACGAGCAGTACTTC
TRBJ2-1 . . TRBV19 CASSTGVVEQFF TGTGCCAGTAGTACAGGGGTGGTTGAGCAGTTCTTC
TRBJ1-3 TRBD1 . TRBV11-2 CASSLLTGWSGNTIYF TGTGCCAGCAGCTTATTGACAGGGTGGTCTGGAAACACCATATATTTT
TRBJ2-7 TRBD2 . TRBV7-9 CASSSQGLAGGMDEQYF TGTGCCAGCAGTTCGCAGGGACTAGCGGGAGGAATGGACGAGCAGTACTTC
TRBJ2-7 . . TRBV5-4 CASSLFSAYEQYF TGTGCCAGCAGCTTGTTCTCTGCCTACGAGCAGTACTTC
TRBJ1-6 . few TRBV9 CASSVEGAYNSPLHF TGTGCCAGCAGCGTAGAGGGAGCTTATAATTCACCCCTCCACTTT
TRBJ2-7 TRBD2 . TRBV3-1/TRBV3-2 CASSQDGISGSHEQYF TGTGCCAGCAGCCAAGATGGAATTAGCGGGAGCCACGAGCAGTACTTC
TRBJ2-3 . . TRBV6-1 CASSEFPTSTDTQYF TGTGCCAGCAGTGAATTCCCGACTAGCACAGATACGCAGTATTTT
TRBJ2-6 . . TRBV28 CASVSSGANVLTF TGTGCCAGCGTCAGCTCTGGGGCCAACGTCCTGACTTTC
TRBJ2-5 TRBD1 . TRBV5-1 CASSYDRGLAETQYF TGCGCCAGCAGCTACGACAGGGGGCTCGCGGAGACCCAGTACTTC
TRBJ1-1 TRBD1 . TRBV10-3 CAIRGQFGTEAFF TGTGCCATCAGGGGACAGTTTGGAACTGAAGCTTTCTTT
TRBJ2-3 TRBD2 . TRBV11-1 CASRLAGGSDTQYF TGTGCCAGCAGACTAGCGGGAGGGTCCGATACGCAGTATTTT
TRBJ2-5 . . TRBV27 CASSGASIGQETQYF TGTGCCAGCAGTGGGGCTAGTATTGGTCAAGAGACCCAGTACTTC
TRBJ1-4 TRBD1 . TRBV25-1 CASITDRDNEKLFF TGTGCCAGTATCACGGACAGGGATAATGAAAAACTGTTTTTT
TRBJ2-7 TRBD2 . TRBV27 CASSPRLAGVKEQYF TGTGCCAGCAGTCCTCGACTAGCGGGAGTTAAAGAGCAGTACTTC
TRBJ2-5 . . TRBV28 CAPRRGRGQETQYF TGTGCCCCTAGGAGGGGAAGGGGACAAGAGACCCAGTACTTC
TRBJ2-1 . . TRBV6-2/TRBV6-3 CASSYSTMRPNEQFF TGTGCCAGCAGTTACTCGACGATGAGGCCCAATGAGCAGTTCTTC
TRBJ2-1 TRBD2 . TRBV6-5 CASSRAGGPYNEQFF TGTGCCAGCAGTCGTGCGGGAGGGCCGTACAATGAGCAGTTCTTC
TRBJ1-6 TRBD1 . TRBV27 CASSDRGSLTPLHF TGTGCCAGCAGTGACAGGGGGTCCCTCACCCCCCTCCACTTT
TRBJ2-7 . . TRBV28 CASSFTYEQYF TGTGCCAGCAGTTTCACCTACGAGCAGTACTTC
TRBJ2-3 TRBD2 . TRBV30 CAWSWGGTDTQYF TGTGCCTGGAGCTGGGGGGGAACAGATACGCAGTATTTT
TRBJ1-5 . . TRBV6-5 CASRFEPQHF TGTGCCAGCAGATTCGAGCCCCAGCATTTT
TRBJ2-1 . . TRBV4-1 CASSQGDWSSYNEQFF TGCGCCAGCAGCCAAGGCGACTGGAGCTCCTACAATGAGCAGTTCTTC
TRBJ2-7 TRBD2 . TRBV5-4 CASSFPGTSGIYEQYF TGTGCCAGCAGCTTTCCCGGGACTAGCGGGATCTACGAGCAGTACTTC
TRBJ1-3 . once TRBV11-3 CASSFDYGNTIYF TGTGCCAGCAGCTTTGACTATGGAAACACCATATATTTT
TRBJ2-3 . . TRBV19 CASSIAGATDTQYF TGTGCCAGTAGTATAGCGGGAGCCACAGATACGCAGTATTTT
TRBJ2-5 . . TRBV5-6 CASSLNRETQYF TGTGCCAGCAGCTTGAATCGTGAGACCCAGTACTTC
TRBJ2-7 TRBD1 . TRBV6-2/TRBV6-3 CASSYHRQGYEQYF TGTGCCAGCAGTTACCACCGACAGGGTTACGAGCAGTACTTC
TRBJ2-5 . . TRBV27 CASSLQGQETQYF TGTGCCAGCAGCTTACAGGGCCAAGAGACCCAGTACTTC
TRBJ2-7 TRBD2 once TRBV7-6 CASSSGAGYEQYF TGTGCCAGCAGCAGCGGGGCGGGGTACGAGCAGTACTTC
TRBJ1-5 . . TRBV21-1 CASSKEGQSPVGNQPQHF TGTGCCAGCAGCAAAGAGGGACAGTCCCCCGTGGGAAATCAGCCCCAGCATTTT
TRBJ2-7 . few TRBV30 CAWSTGRSYEQYF TGTGCCTGGAGTACAGGGAGATCCTACGAGCAGTACTTC
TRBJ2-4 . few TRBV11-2 CASSFNSAPPVNIQYF TGTGCCAGCAGCTTTAATAGCGCCCCCCCGGTAAACATTCAGTACTTC
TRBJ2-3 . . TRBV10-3 CAISDWGTRTDTQYF TGTGCCATCAGTGACTGGGGGACACGCACAGATACGCAGTATTTT
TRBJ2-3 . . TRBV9 CASSVEGGPPDTQYF TGTGCCAGCAGCGTAGAGGGGGGGCCCCCAGATACGCAGTATTTT
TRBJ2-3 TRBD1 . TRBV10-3 CAISDTTGPGESDTQYF TGTGCCATCAGTGATACGACAGGGCCTGGAGAGTCGGATACGCAGTATTTT
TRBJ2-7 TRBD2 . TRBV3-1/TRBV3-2 CASTGNGLAGGPNEQYF TGTGCCAGCACAGGGAACGGGCTAGCGGGAGGGCCGAACGAGCAGTACTTC
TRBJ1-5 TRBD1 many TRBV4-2 CASSQVDRVDNQPQHF TGTGCCAGCAGCCAAGTGGACAGGGTGGACAATCAGCCCCAGCATTTT
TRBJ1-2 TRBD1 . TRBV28 CASSLGTGRYYGYTF TGTGCCAGCAGTCTTGGGACAGGGCGATACTATGGCTACACCTTC
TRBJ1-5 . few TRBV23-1 CASTRGEDQPQHF TGCGCCAGCACTCGGGGGGAGGATCAGCCCCAGCATTTT
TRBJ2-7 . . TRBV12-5 CASGFGGMYEQYF TGTGCTAGTGGTTTTGGGGGGATGTACGAGCAGTACTTC